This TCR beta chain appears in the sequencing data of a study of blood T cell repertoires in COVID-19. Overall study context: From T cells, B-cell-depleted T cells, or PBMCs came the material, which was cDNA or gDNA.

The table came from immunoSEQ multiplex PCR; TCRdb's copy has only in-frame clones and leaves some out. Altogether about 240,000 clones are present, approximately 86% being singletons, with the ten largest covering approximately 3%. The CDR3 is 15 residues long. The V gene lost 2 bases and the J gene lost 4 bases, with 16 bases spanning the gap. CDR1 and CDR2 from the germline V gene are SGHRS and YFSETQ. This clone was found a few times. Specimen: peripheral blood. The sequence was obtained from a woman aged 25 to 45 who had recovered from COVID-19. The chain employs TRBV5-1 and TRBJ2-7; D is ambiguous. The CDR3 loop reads CASSFGFSAVYEQYF. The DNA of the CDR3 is TGCGCCAGCAGCTTCGGGTTTTCGGCAGTATACGAGCAGTACTTC.